The 2 T cell receptor beta chains below were found in one sample sequenced in a study of CD8 T cells in Susac syndrome. Random hexamers primed reverse transcription of about 0.45 to 1 ug RNA. TCRdb recomputed calls from the immunoSEQ multiplex PCR reads with MiXCR, one row per CDR3 protein. Among under 95,000 distinct CDR3 sequences, 95% were seen once, and the ten largest hold roughly 0.46%. Material for sequencing was CD8+ T cells from PBMCs. The source of these receptors is a human donor with Susac syndrome.

The V and J genes are TRBV29-1 and TRBJ1-1; no clear D gene. Germline V CDR1 and CDR2: SQVTM, ANQGSEA. Deletions cut 7 bases from V and 8 bases from J, with 17 bases between. The CDR3 contains 12 residues. CDR3 in DNA: TGCAGCGCCCATATTAACGATGCCGAAGCTTTCTTT. Translating gives CSAHINDAEAFF. Supplemented by reference TRBV29-1 and TRBJ1-1, the full variable domain reads SAVISQKPSRDICQRGTSLTIQCQVDSQVTMMFWYRQQPGQSLTLIATANQGSEATYESGFVIDKFPISRPNLTFSTLTVSNMSPEDSSIYLCSAHINDAEAFFGQGTRLTVV.

The V and J genes are TRBV27 and TRBJ2-7; maybe TRBD1 (5 bases). This CDR3 contains 13 residues. Per the germline V gene, CDR1 is MNHEY and CDR2 is SMNVEV (reference sequence). Trimming cost V 2 bases and J 5 bases, with 10 bases left between them. CDR3 protein: CASSLAGINEQYF. The DNA for the CDR3 is TGTGCCAGCAGTTTAGCAGGGATTAACGAGCAGTACTTC.